One and the same sample provided the 20 T cell receptor beta chains below, sequenced in a study of blood T cell repertoires in COVID-19. Only in-frame clones appear in the TCRdb table, and some are missing; sequencing was by immunoSEQ multiplex PCR. The sample contains about 380,000 clones, 70% to 85% of which appear only once. Sample: peripheral blood. These receptor sequences come from a human donor with acute or convalescent COVID-19. The donor label of this sample is uncertain.

The table lists this clone with a few counts. V gene TRBV27 combines with J gene TRBJ2-2; 11 bases line up with TRBD2. Germline V gene sequence: CDR1 MNHEY, CDR2 SMNVEV (reference sequence). The CDR3 has 18 residues. J gave up 2 bases and V 6 bases, and 11 bases lay outside the gene matches. The CDR3 is CASSLLFGTSGNTGELFF. The CDR3, as DNA: TGTGCCAGCAGCTTACTCTTTGGGACTAGCGGAAACACCGGGGAGCTGTTTTTT.

J is TRBJ1-2 and V is TRBV7-8; D ambiguous. This CDR3 has 14 amino acids. V lost 1 base to trimming and J lost 5 bases, with 11 bases between them. Germline V gene lookup returns CDR1 SGHVS and CDR2 FQNEAQ. CDR3: CASSLVGSRYGYTF. Written as DNA, the CDR3 is TGTGCCAGCAGCTTAGTTGGGAGCCGATATGGCTACACCTTC.

The chain joins TRBV28 to TRBJ2-7, with 8 positions matching TRBD2. The CDR3 has 16 amino acids. V lost 6 bases, J lost 1 base, and 11 bases stayed unmatched. Germline V CDR1 and CDR2: MDHEN, SYDVKM. The CDR3 here is CASRAGGVGRSYEQYF. CDR3 nucleotide sequence: TGTGCCAGCAGGGCGGGGGGTGTTGGGCGATCCTACGAGCAGTACTTC.

The chain combines TRBV5-1 with TRBJ2-1; 14 bases agree with TRBD2. This CDR3 has 19 amino acids. Germline V lookup: CDR1 SGHRS, CDR2 YFSETQ. After removal of 0 bases from V and 8 bases from J, the junction contained 13 bases not matched to a gene. CDR3 sequence reads: CASSLGYGTSGGSGDEQFF. CDR3 coding DNA: TGCGCCAGCAGCTTGGGCTACGGGACTAGCGGGGGTTCGGGTGATGAGCAGTTCTTC.

The V call is TRBV2, the J call TRBJ1-4; 7 bases are shared with TRBD1. The germline gives CDR1 SNHLY, CDR2 FYNNEI. This CDR3 is built from 17 residues. J was trimmed by 2 bases and V by 4 bases; bases with no gene match: 10. CDR3 sequence (DNA): TGTGCCAGCAGTGGATTCGGGACAGAGCTCACTAATGAAAAACTGTTTTTT. Translating gives CASSGFGTELTNEKLFF.

In nucleotides, the CDR3 is TGTGCCAGCAGTCGGGGGCTACAGGGGACTAACTATGGCTACACCTTC. This codes for CASSRGLQGTNYGYTF. The J gene is TRBJ1-2, the V gene TRBV7-9, with 7 nucleotides matching TRBD1. Germline CDR1 reads SEHNR; CDR2 reads FQNEAQ (reference sequence). The CDR3 sequence is 16 residues long. V lost 6 bases to trimming and J lost 0 bases; unmatched junction nucleotides: 10.

The chain carries TRBV18 and TRBJ1-5; the match to TRBD1 covers 11 bases. Losses at the gene ends were 5 bases for V and 6 bases for J; bases not matched to a gene: 3. This CDR3 is built from 14 residues. The germline V gene has CDR1 KGHSH and CDR2 LQKENI. CDR3: CASSYGTGGQPQHF. CDR3 DNA sequence: TGTGCCAGCTCATATGGGACAGGGGGTCAGCCCCAGCATTTT.

CDR3 in amino acids: CASIPSGLYEQYF. DNA for the CDR3: TGTGCCAGCATACCTAGCGGGCTCTACGAGCAGTACTTC. The chain uses TRBV6-5 and TRBJ2-7, with 8 bases identical to TRBD2. From germline, CDR1 is MNHEY and CDR2 SVGAGI. The CDR3 sequence is 13 residues long. V trimming: 7 bases; J trimming: 3 bases; junction bases outside the gene matches: 5.

This chain links TRBV27 with TRBJ2-7, with 9 bases identical to TRBD2. The CDR3 has 16 residues. Trimming cost V 10 bases and J 0 bases; bases outside gene matches: 13. Germline CDR1 is MNHEY and CDR2 is SMNVEV (reference sequence). The CDR3 sequence is CATAGLVAGASYEQYF. The CDR3, as DNA: TGTGCCACCGCTGGGCTGGTAGCGGGGGCCTCCTACGAGCAGTACTTC.

The J gene is TRBJ2-1, the V gene TRBV11-3; D uncertain. The germline CDR1 and CDR2 sequences are SGHNT and YENEEA. V shed 2 bases and J shed 0 bases, with 11 bases lying between them. The CDR3 has 16 residues. The CDR3 coding sequence is TGTGCCAGCAGCTTAAGTATAATCAGCTCCTACAATGAGCAGTTCTTC. Its protein is CASSLSIISSYNEQFF.

The count of this clone is one. This sequence joins TRBV6-9 and TRBJ1-5, with D unclear. The germline CDR1 and CDR2 sequences are MNHGY and SVAAGI. Trimming cost V 4 bases and J 5 bases, with 6 bases left between them. The CDR3 has 12 amino acids. Here the CDR3 DNA reads TGTGCCAGCAGTTGGGCGTATCAGCCCCAGCATTTT. This encodes CASSWAYQPQHF.

The rearrangement links TRBV29-1 to TRBJ1-2, with TRBD1 matching 10 bases. Unmatched junction bases numbered 12, after V lost 6 bases and J lost 8 bases. Germline V gene lookup returns CDR1 SQVTM and CDR2 ANQGSEA. The CDR3 length is 14 residues. CDR3 residues: CSVITSGQGKGYTF. In DNA form, the CDR3 reads TGCAGCGTGATCACATCGGGACAGGGGAAAGGCTACACCTTC.

This chain connects TRBV24-1 to TRBJ2-4; D perhaps matches TRBD1 (6 bases). This CDR3 is built from 19 residues. V gave up 8 bases and J gave up 0 bases, with 25 bases separating them. The germline V gene has CDR1 KGHDR and CDR2 SFDVKD. CDR3 bases: TGTGCCACCACTCAATCAGGGGCCGAAGACCCTAAAGCCAAAAACATTCAGTACTTC. Amino acid sequence: CATTQSGAEDPKAKNIQYF.

The table lists this clone with a count of one. The CDR3 DNA reads as TGTGCCATCAGTGGAGGACAGGGGATCGCAGATACGCAGTATTTT. Its protein is CAISGGQGIADTQYF. The chain joins TRBV10-3 to TRBJ2-3; 9 bases map to TRBD1. Germline CDR1 reads ENHRY; CDR2 reads SYGVKD. This CDR3 contains 15 residues. The ends lost 4 bases at V and 4 bases at J; junction bases unmatched: 6.

CDR3 sequence: CASRLNRDGTEAFF. DNA for the CDR3: TGTGCCAGCAGGCTGAACAGGGACGGCACTGAAGCTTTCTTT. This sequence joins TRBV2 and TRBJ1-1, with a tentative D call TRBD1 (6 bases). CDR3 length: 14 amino acids. Trimming pared 6 bases from V and 4 bases from J, leaving 15 bases between. Germline values: CDR1 SNHLY, CDR2 FYNNEI.

This clone was counted a few times. This chain joins TRBV4-2 and TRBJ2-7; the match to TRBD2 covers 11 bases. The CDR3 runs to 16 residues. Germline V gene lookup returns CDR1 LGHNA and CDR2 YNFKEQ. V gave up 4 bases and J gave up 4 bases; unmatched junction bases: 9. CDR3: CASSRPGTSGDYEQYF. CDR3 DNA sequence: TGTGCCAGCAGCCGCCCGGGGACTAGCGGAGATTACGAGCAGTACTTC.

This clone was seen just once. This sequence joins TRBV5-6 and TRBJ1-1; TRBD1 matches at 10 bases. V was pared by 4 bases and J by 0 bases, with 12 bases of the junction left unmatched. Germline assignment: CDR1 SGHDT and CDR2 YYEEEE. CDR3 length equals 18 residues. CDR3 loop: CASSPRPGQGFLNTEAFF. The DNA of the CDR3 is TGTGCCAGCAGCCCAAGACCGGGACAGGGGTTTCTGAACACTGAAGCTTTCTTT.

The chain has TRBV7-9 and TRBJ2-7; 8 bases map to TRBD2. The V gene's germline CDR1 is SEHNR and CDR2 FQNEAQ (reference sequence). The CDR3 contains 15 residues. The junction had 3 bases not matched to a gene; V was cut back by 1 base and J by 1 base. CDR3 protein: CASSLVSGGSYEQYF. The CDR3 DNA follows: TGTGCCAGCAGCTTAGTGAGCGGGGGATCCTACGAGCAGTACTTC.

The genes are TRBV4-1 and TRBJ2-1, with 7 bases aligning to TRBD2. The CDR3 totals 14 residues. Germline V lookup: CDR1 MGHRA, CDR2 YSYEKL. Unmatched junction bases numbered 9, after V lost 4 bases and J lost 9 bases. In DNA form, the CDR3 reads TGCGCCAGCAGCCCAGGTGAGCGGGGCCGTGAGCAGTTCTTC. Translated, it gives CASSPGERGREQFF.

Written as DNA, the CDR3 is TGTGCCACTTTTTCCGGGACTAGCGGACCCAATGAGCAGTTCTTC. Translated, it gives CATFSGTSGPNEQFF. The chain is built from TRBV2 and TRBJ2-1; 11 bases match TRBD2. Trimming took 10 bases from V and 6 from J; bases not matched to a gene: 11. CDR3 length equals 15 residues. Germline-derived CDR1 and CDR2 are SNHLY and FYNNEI. The whole variable domain, remainder taken from reference TRBV2 and TRBJ2-1, is EPEVTQTPSHQVTQMGQEVILRCVPISNHLYFYWYRQILGQKVEFLVSFYNNEISEKSEIFDDQFSVERPDGSNFTLKIRSTKLEDSAMYFCATFSGTSGPNEQFFGPGTRLTVL.